Listed here is a single TCR beta chain. Antigen unknown. The record originates from a study of T-cell reconstitution after alpha-beta-depleted transplantation in children. Overall study findings and caveats: Reportedly, alpha-beta T cells present about two months post-transplant originated from several hundred expanded clones of graft origin.

Preparation of the TCRbeta library involved a method that used unique molecular identifiers. MiXCR was run by TCRdb on the PCR reads, yielding one entry per CDR3 protein. This table holds more than 400,000 distinct CDR3 sequences, about 40% found once. The length of the CDR3 is 14 residues. Germline V CDR1 and CDR2: SNHLY, FYNNEI. V was pared by 6 bases and J by 8 bases, with 14 bases between. The chain has TRBV2 and TRBJ1-6; no reliable D call. The TCR comes from a girl aged 2-15 years with aplastic anemia, due to receive a stem cell transplant. The sample consisted of PBMCs, taken before TCRalphabeta/CD19-depleted stem cell transplant. The CDR3 region is CASRLQTVDSPLHF. The CDR3 DNA is TGTGCCAGCAGACTCCAAACAGTAGATTCACCCCTCCACTTT.